Following are 8 T cell receptor beta chains from one sample sequenced in a study of CD8 T cells in ankylosing spondylitis. For these TCRs, the target antigens are not known. MiXCR, run by TCRdb on the 5' RACE reads, gives a single entry per CDR3 protein. The sample shows about 540,000 distinct CDR3 sequences, roughly 12% of them seen only once. Findings of the study overall: Seven or eight highly homologous variants made up a TCR beta motif, and this motif appeared characteristic of ankylosing spondylitis blood.

Sequencing was carried out using blood, either unsorted or a sorted T cell fraction (not recorded which). The receptor set was obtained from a male donor with ankylosing spondylitis.

In its sample, this clonotype was seen a few times. The chain employs TRBV7-9 and TRBJ2-3; D ambiguous. V lost 5 bases and J 0 bases, leaving 12 bases between the germline ends. Germline V lookup: CDR1 SEHNR, CDR2 FQNEAQ (reference sequence). The CDR3 has 15 residues. CDR3 loop: CASSPGRGSTDTQYF. In DNA, the CDR3 is TGTGCCAGCAGCCCCGGCCGCGGAAGCACAGATACGCAGTATTTT.

This clonotype was seen only a few times. J is TRBJ1-5 and V is TRBV2; 7 nucleotides align to TRBD1. The length of the CDR3 is 15 residues. Germline values: CDR1 SNHLY, CDR2 FYNNEI. V gave up 3 bases and J gave up 4 bases; unmatched junction bases: 6. CDR3: CASSDWGQNNQPQHF. CDR3 nucleotide sequence: TGTGCCAGCAGTGACTGGGGACAGAATAATCAGCCCCAGCATTTT.

This chain joins TRBV3-1 and TRBJ1-1, with D unclear. This CDR3 spans 15 amino acids. CDR1 is LGHDT and CDR2 is YNNKEL in the germline V gene (reference sequence). The V end lost 4 bases, the J end lost 0 bases, and 12 bases lay between the germline ends. The CDR3 DNA sequence: TGTGCCAGCAGCCGGGCAAAGGTCATGAACACTGAAGCTTTCTTT. Protein: CASSRAKVMNTEAFF. Using reference TRBV3-1 and TRBJ1-1 for the parts outside the CDR3, the full variable domain is DTAVSQTPKYLVTQMGNDKSIKCEQNLGHDTMYWYKQDSKKFLKIMFSYNNKELIINETVPNRFSPKSPDKAHLNLHINSLELGDSAVYFCASSRAKVMNTEAFFGQGTRLTVV.

The table lists this clonotype with a few counts. The rearrangement joins TRBV20-1 to TRBJ2-2; maybe TRBD2 (5 bases). V lost 1 base and J lost 5, with 8 bases in between. Germline V lookup: CDR1 DFQATT, CDR2 SNEGSKA (reference sequence). CDR3 length: 13 residues. The chain's CDR3 is CSARVRGTGELFF. DNA for the CDR3: TGCAGTGCTAGAGTGCGCGGGACCGGGGAGCTGTTTTTT.

This clonotype was observed a few times. The V and J genes are TRBV20-1 and TRBJ2-1; TRBD1 aligns across 9 bases. Germline values: CDR1 DFQATT, CDR2 SNEGSKA (reference sequence). This CDR3 comprises 14 residues. V was pared by 2 bases and J by 6 bases, with 5 bases of the junction left unmatched. The CDR3 spells CSARTGQGGNEQFF. The CDR3 DNA is TGCAGTGCTAGAACGGGACAGGGTGGCAATGAGCAGTTCTTC.

Concerning this clonotype: One junction end does not reproduce the germline sequence, and a read error may be involved. The genes are TRBV28 and TRBJ2-1; D may be TRBD1 or TRBD2 (6 bases each). This CDR3 has 18 residues. Germline V gene sequence: CDR1 MDHEN, CDR2 SYDVKM. CDR3 DNA: TGTGCCAGCAGTTTAGTTTGGGGGGCAGGAGAAGCTAATAATGAGAAGTTCTTC. This codes for CASSLVWGAGEANNEKFF.

This chain connects TRBV1 to TRBJ1-5. TRBV1 is classified as a pseudogene. The CDR3 consists of 12 residues. The CDR3 here is CTSRPHFWPQHF. CDR3 coding DNA: TGCACCAGCAGACCTCACTTTTGGCCCCAGCATTTT.

This clonotype was found many times. The chain recombines TRBV29-1 with TRBJ2-5; either TRBD1 or TRBD2 may fit D (5 bases each). The CDR3 is 16 amino acids. Germline V gene data show CDR1 as SQVTM and CDR2 as ANQGSEA. V was shortened by 7 bases and J by 5 bases, with 26 bases between the two germline ends. The CDR3 spells CSAAGTDKGDGETQYF. The CDR3 DNA reads as TGCAGCGCTGCCGGGACGGACAAAGGGGATGGGGAGACCCAGTACTTC.